These 10 T cell receptor beta chains came from one sample sequenced in a study of blood T cell repertoires in COVID-19. The data were produced by immunoSEQ multiplex PCR, yet TCRdb's version contains in-frame clones alone and is incomplete. The sample contains around 120,000 clones, 87% of which appear only once. Input material: peripheral blood. Receptor source: a human donor in a cohort sampled during active COVID-19.

This clone came up once. The chain has TRBV7-6 and TRBJ1-3; 7 bases line up with TRBD1. CDR3 length: 14 residues. CDR1 and CDR2 from the germline V gene are SGHVS and FNYEAQ. V lost 5 bases to trimming and J lost 1 base; unmatched junction nucleotides: 2. CDR3 sequence reads: CASSLTGSGNTIYF. CDR3 nucleotides: TGTGCCAGCAGCCTGACAGGGTCTGGAAACACCATATATTTT.

The chain joins TRBV20-1 to TRBJ2-1; 7 bases match TRBD2. Germline CDR1 DFQATT, CDR2 SNEGSKA (reference sequence). This CDR3 comprises 13 residues. The V segment lost 3 bases and the J segment 7 bases; nucleotides outside the gene matches: 6. The CDR3 sequence is CSASLAARNEQFF. The CDR3 DNA is TGCAGTGCTAGTCTAGCGGCGAGAAATGAGCAGTTCTTC.

The CDR3 DNA is TGTGCCAGTAGTTGGAGCGGGACCGGGGCAGATACGCAGTATTTT. Translated: CASSWSGTGADTQYF. The chain couples TRBV19 to TRBJ2-3; 7 bases match TRBD2. This CDR3 has 15 amino acids. V shed 5 bases, J shed 4 bases, and the junction held 9 bases outside the gene matches. Germline V gene lookup returns CDR1 LNHDA and CDR2 SQIVND (reference sequence).

The chain uses TRBV2 and TRBJ1-4, with D possibly matching TRBD1 (5 bases). The germline V and J ends were trimmed by 6 bases and 8 bases, with 19 bases remaining between them. CDR1 and CDR2 from the germline V gene are SNHLY and FYNNEI. The CDR3 totals 15 residues. DNA of the CDR3: TGTGCCAGCAGCCCCAACGGGGGACCGCGGGAAAAACTGTTTTTT. Its translation: CASSPNGGPREKLFF.

This chain connects TRBV3-1 (or the pseudogene TRBV3-2) to TRBJ2-5; no clear D gene. V was shortened by 1 base and J by 7 bases, with 13 bases between the two germline ends. This CDR3 region has 14 residues. Germline loops: CDR1 LGHDT, CDR2 YNNKEL (reference sequence). The chain's CDR3 is CASSQGGSEGTQYF. DNA for the CDR3: TGTGCCAGCAGCCAAGGCGGCAGCGAAGGGACCCAGTACTTC.

V usage is TRBV7-9 and J usage is TRBJ2-3, with 10 bases fitting TRBD2. The germline V gene encodes CDR1 SEHNR and CDR2 FQNEAQ (reference sequence). CDR3 length: 16 amino acids. With V trimmed by 4 bases and J by 3 bases, 7 bases remained unmatched. DNA for the CDR3: TGTGCCAGCAGCTCGACGAGCGGGAGGGTAACAGATACGCAGTATTTT. Translating it yields CASSSTSGRVTDTQYF.

V and J are TRBV24-1 and TRBJ2-1, with 9 bases aligning to TRBD1. With V trimmed by 4 bases and J by 0 bases, 6 bases remained unmatched. The CDR3 is made up of 17 amino acids. The germline V gene has CDR1 KGHDR and CDR2 SFDVKD. In DNA form, the CDR3 reads TGTGCCACCAGTGAGGGGGGACAGGGAGGCTCCTACAATGAGCAGTTCTTC. It is translated as CATSEGGQGGSYNEQFF.

This clone was detected once. DNA of the CDR3: TGTGCCAGCAGTCGGACAGGAGGAGATCAGCCCCAGCATTTT. Translated: CASSRTGGDQPQHF. The chain combines TRBV5-6 with TRBJ1-5; the match to TRBD1 covers 7 bases. The CDR3 totals 14 residues. V shed 5 bases, J shed 5 bases, and the junction held 7 bases outside the gene matches. Per germline, CDR1 SGHDT and CDR2 YYEEEE.

The V and J genes are TRBV5-6 and TRBJ2-5; 8 nucleotides line up with TRBD1. The CDR3 has 14 residues. V was pared by 4 bases and J by 3 bases, with 5 bases of the junction left unmatched. CDR1 and CDR2 (germline): SGHDT, YYEEEE. DNA for the CDR3: TGTGCCAGCAGCCCGATGGACAGGGAAGAGACCCAGTACTTC. Translating gives CASSPMDREETQYF.

The J gene is TRBJ2-5, the V gene TRBV7-9; maybe TRBD2 (5 bases). CDR1 is SEHNR, CDR2 FQNEAQ, per germline (reference sequence). The germline V and J ends were trimmed by 3 bases and 4 bases, with 12 bases remaining between them. CDR3 size: 14 residues. The CDR3 reads CASSLTGGPETQYF. In DNA form, the CDR3 reads TGTGCCAGCAGCTTGACCGGAGGCCCAGAGACCCAGTACTTC.